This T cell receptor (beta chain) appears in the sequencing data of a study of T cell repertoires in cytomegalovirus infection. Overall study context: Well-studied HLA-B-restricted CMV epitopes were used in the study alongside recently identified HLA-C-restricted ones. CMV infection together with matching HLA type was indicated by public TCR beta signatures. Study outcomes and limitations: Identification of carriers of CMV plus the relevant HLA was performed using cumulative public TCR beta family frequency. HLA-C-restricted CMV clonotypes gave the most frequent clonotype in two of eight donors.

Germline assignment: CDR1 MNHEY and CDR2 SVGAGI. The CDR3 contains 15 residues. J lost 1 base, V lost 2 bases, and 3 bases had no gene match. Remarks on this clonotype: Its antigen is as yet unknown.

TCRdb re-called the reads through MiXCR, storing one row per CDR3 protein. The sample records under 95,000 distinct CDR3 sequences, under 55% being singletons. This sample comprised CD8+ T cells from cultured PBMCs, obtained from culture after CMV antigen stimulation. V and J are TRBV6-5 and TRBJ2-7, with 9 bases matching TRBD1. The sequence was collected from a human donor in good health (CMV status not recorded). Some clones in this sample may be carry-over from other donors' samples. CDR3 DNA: TGTGCCAGCAGTTACGGGGACAGGGAATCCTACGAGCAGTACTTC. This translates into CASSYGDRESYEQYF.